These 30 T cell receptor beta chains were sequenced from one sample in a study of spatial heterogeneity in lung cancer. TCRdb called the 5' RACE reads again in MiXCR, with one record for every CDR3 protein. The top ten hold roughly a third of the sample, which has under 20,000 distinct CDR3 sequences, over 8% seen once. The time point here: blood at routine non-recurrence follow-up after resection. This sample comprised PBMCs, obtained at follow-up. These receptors came from a female donor with early-stage non-small cell lung cancer.

Only a few counts were recorded for this clonotype. V usage is TRBV2 and J usage is TRBJ2-7; 13 bases agree with TRBD2. Losses at the gene ends were 7 bases for V and 6 bases for J; bases not matched to a gene: 6. CDR1 SNHLY and CDR2 FYNNEI come from the germline V gene. The CDR3 is made up of 14 amino acids. The CDR3 sequence is CASTIRTSGGEQYF. The CDR3 nucleotides read TGTGCCAGCACCATACGGACTAGCGGGGGCGAGCAGTACTTC.

The table lists this clonotype with many counts. The chain carries TRBV28 and TRBJ2-3; 10 positions match TRBD1. This CDR3 is 13 amino acids long. The germline CDR1 and CDR2 sequences are MDHEN and SYDVKM. With V trimmed by 4 bases and J by 13 bases, 8 bases remained unmatched. CDR3: CASSSVRDRGEYF. The CDR3 DNA is TGTGCCAGCAGTTCGGTACGGGACAGGGGAGAGTATTTT.

In this sample, this clonotype turned up many times. The genes are TRBV7-6 and TRBJ1-2, with D perhaps matching TRBD1 (6 bases). The CDR3 contains 12 residues. The germline CDR1 and CDR2 sequences are SGHVS and FNYEAQ. V was cut by 11 bases and J by 3 bases, with 13 bases left in between. The CDR3 region has the DNA TGTGCCTCCCGACAGGAAGACTATGGCTACACCTTC. It translates to CASRQEDYGYTF.

This clonotype appeared many times. The chain employs TRBV5-1 and TRBJ2-5; TRBD2 agrees at 11 bases. This CDR3 region has 16 residues. Trimming at V came to 4 bases and at J to 4 bases, leaving 9 bases not matched to a gene. CDR1 SGHRS and CDR2 YFSETQ come from the germline V gene. The CDR3 region has the DNA TGCGCCAGCAGCCTGAGCTTAGCGGGGGGGCGAGAGACCCAGTACTTC. It encodes CASSLSLAGGRETQYF.

In this sample, this clonotype turned up many times. The chain couples TRBV12-3 or TRBV12-4 to TRBJ1-5; 9 positions match TRBD1. The CDR3 covers 15 residues. Trimming removed 4 bases from V and 5 bases from J; junction bases left unmatched: 6. The CDR3 here is CASSSGTGYYQPQHF. DNA for the CDR3: TGTGCCAGCAGTTCCGGGACAGGGTACTATCAGCCCCAGCATTTT.

This clonotype was observed at least ten times. V and J are TRBV12-3 or TRBV12-4 and TRBJ2-7; 7 bases agree with TRBD1. Trimming removed 4 bases from V and 2 bases from J; junction bases left unmatched: 8. This CDR3 spans 15 amino acids. CDR3 sequence: CASSYRDRRAYEQYF. The DNA of the CDR3 is TGTGCCAGCAGTTACCGGGACAGAAGAGCCTACGAGCAGTACTTC.

This chain joins TRBV20-1 and TRBJ1-3, with D possibly TRBD1 on 6 matching bases. This CDR3 is 15 amino acids long. V gave up 3 bases and J gave up 2 bases, with 14 bases separating them. Germline-derived CDR1 and CDR2 are DFQATT and SNEGSKA (reference sequence). Here the CDR3 reads CSARGNRDPGNTIYF. The DNA of the CDR3 is TGCAGTGCTAGGGGAAACAGGGACCCTGGAAACACCATATATTTT.

In its sample, this clonotype was seen many times. CDR3 nucleotide sequence: TGTGCCAGCACACGGGGGACAGGGGCCTGGGAGCAGTACTTC. It is translated as CASTRGTGAWEQYF. The chain combines TRBV6-6 with TRBJ2-7; 10 bases agree with TRBD1. The CDR3 has 14 residues. From germline, CDR1 is MNHNY and CDR2 SVGAGI (reference sequence). V was pared by 7 bases and J by 7 bases, with 10 bases of the junction left unmatched.

There are many counts of this clonotype. J is TRBJ2-5 and V is TRBV3-1; no reliable D call. Between the trimmed V and J ends, which lost 1 base and 5 bases, there was a span of 11 bases. Per the germline V gene, CDR1 is LGHDT and CDR2 is YNNKEL (reference sequence). There are 14 residues in the CDR3. The CDR3 is CASSQGHMRETQYF. DNA of the CDR3: TGTGCCAGCAGCCAAGGACACATGAGGGAGACCCAGTACTTC.

This clonotype has a count of ten or more. The chain uses TRBV14 and TRBJ2-6; possibly TRBD2 for D (6 bases). The CDR3 is 13 residues long. V lost 2 bases and J 12 bases, leaving 11 bases between the germline ends. CDR1 is SGHDN, CDR2 FVKESK, per germline. CDR3 nucleotides: TGTGCCAGCAGCCAACGGACCGGGAGCGTCCTGACTTTC. This gives the protein CASSQRTGSVLTF. Using reference TRBV14 and TRBJ2-6 for the parts outside the CDR3, the full variable domain is EAGVTQFPSHSVIEKGQTVTLRCDPISGHDNLYWYRRVMGKEIKFLLHFVKESKQDESGMPNNRFLAERTGGTYSTLKVQPAELEDSGVYFCASSQRTGSVLTFGAGSRLTVL.

At least ten counts were recorded for this clonotype. The gene calls are TRBV4-1 and TRBJ1-3, with D hard to call. The germline V and J ends were trimmed by 1 base and 0 bases, with 4 bases remaining between them. The CDR3 is made up of 14 amino acids. Germline lookup yields CDR1 MGHRA and CDR2 YSYEKL. The CDR3 coding sequence is TGCGCCAGCAGCCAAGGAAGCTCTGGAAACACCATATATTTT. This sequence encodes CASSQGSSGNTIYF.

This clonotype was detected ten times or more. This chain joins TRBV6-5 and TRBJ2-1; 14 bases match TRBD2. J gave up 9 bases and V 6 bases, and 7 bases lay outside the gene matches. CDR1 is MNHEY, CDR2 SVGAGI, per germline. CDR3 length equals 15 residues. CDR3 bases: TGTGCCAGCAGGAGACTAGCGGGAGGGAGTGGTGAGCAGTTCTTC. Residues: CASRRLAGGSGEQFF.

This clonotype was counted between two and nine times. CDR3 sequence reads: CASSQKSAGRRKRDTQYF. DNA for the CDR3: TGTGCCAGCAGCCAAAAAAGTGCGGGCAGGCGCAAACGAGATACGCAGTATTTT. The chain joins TRBV14 to TRBJ2-3, with D possibly being TRBD2 (5 bases). Germline CDR1 reads SGHDN; CDR2 reads FVKESK. This CDR3 region has 18 residues. V dropped 2 bases and J dropped 5 bases, with 23 bases sitting between them.

Many counts were recorded for this clonotype. The chain has TRBV20-1 and TRBJ1-1; TRBD1 is a possible D gene (6 bases). This CDR3 spans 16 amino acids. Germline CDR1 is DFQATT and CDR2 is SNEGSKA (reference sequence). Trimming took 5 bases from V and 0 from J, leaving 19 bases between them. In nucleotides, the CDR3 is TGCAGTGCTCTTACACCAGGCCGGACAGTGAACACTGAAGCTTTCTTT. This codes for CSALTPGRTVNTEAFF.

Ten or more counts support this clonotype. This chain joins TRBV19 and TRBJ1-1; D uncertain. V shed 1 base and J shed 4 bases, with 10 bases lying between them. Germline loops: CDR1 LNHDA, CDR2 SQIVND (reference sequence). CDR3 length: 14 residues. CDR3 nucleotide sequence: TGTGCCAGTAGTATAGGGAGAGGTGGCACTGAAGCTTTCTTT. Its translation: CASSIGRGGTEAFF.

The chain carries TRBV29-1 and TRBJ2-7, with 7 nucleotides matching TRBD2. Germline values: CDR1 SQVTM, CDR2 ANQGSEA. This CDR3 region has 15 residues. V dropped 5 bases and J dropped 2; count of bases not matched to a gene: 12. The CDR3 reads CSVLLSGDPPYEQYF. Here the CDR3 DNA reads TGCAGCGTTCTTCTCAGCGGGGACCCTCCCTACGAGCAGTACTTC.

There are many counts of this clonotype. The chain combines TRBV4-2 with TRBJ2-7, with TRBD2 matching over 7 bases. Germline trimming cut 3 bases from V and 3 bases from J; bases unmatched to any gene: 11. The CDR3 consists of 16 residues. Germline V gene sequence: CDR1 LGHNA, CDR2 YNFKEQ. The CDR3: CASSQKGGSSFYEQYF. The CDR3 bases are TGTGCCAGCAGCCAGAAGGGCGGGAGTTCCTTCTACGAGCAGTACTTC.

This clonotype was counted many times. V usage is TRBV30 and J usage is TRBJ1-2; no firm D call. Trimming removed 0 bases from V and 0 bases from J, with 8 bases in between. Germline V gene lookup returns CDR1 GTSNPN and CDR2 SVGIG (reference sequence). The CDR3 is 14 amino acids. This chain's CDR3 is CAWSVSRANYGYTF. The DNA for the CDR3 is TGTGCCTGGAGTGTGTCAAGAGCTAACTATGGCTACACCTTC.

This clonotype was recorded many times. The rearrangement uses TRBV18 and TRBJ1-4; 7 bases match TRBD1. V was pared by 6 bases and J by 5 bases, with 6 bases of the junction left unmatched. CDR3 length equals 14 residues. Germline CDR1 and CDR2: KGHSH and LQKENI. The CDR3 DNA reads TGTGCCAGCTCGGACGGGACAGCGAATGAAAAACTGTTTTTT. Translating gives CASSDGTANEKLFF.

The chain carries TRBV12-3 or TRBV12-4 and TRBJ2-7, with 11 bases matching TRBD2. The V and J ends lost 3 bases and 2 bases, in that order; junction bases with no gene match: 3. This CDR3 has 15 amino acids. The CDR3 loop is CASSLASGGTYEQYF. CDR3 DNA: TGTGCCAGCAGTTTGGCTAGCGGGGGGACCTACGAGCAGTACTTC.

This clonotype occurred many times. The J gene is TRBJ2-1, the V gene TRBV15; 7 bases are shared with TRBD2. The V gene end was trimmed by 6 bases and the J gene end by 0 bases; junction bases not matched to a gene: 5. The CDR3 is 15 residues long. Germline CDR1 LNHNV, CDR2 YYDKDF (reference sequence). The CDR3 sequence: CATRGEGSSYNEQFF. CDR3 bases: TGTGCCACCAGGGGGGAGGGGAGCTCCTACAATGAGCAGTTCTTC.

This clonotype was seen only a few times. V usage is TRBV5-5 and J usage is TRBJ2-2, with 10 bases matching TRBD1. CDR3 size: 16 residues. J was trimmed by 6 bases and V by 0 bases; bases with no gene match: 5. The V gene's germline CDR1 is SGHKS and CDR2 YYEKEE (reference sequence). The DNA for the CDR3 is TGTGCCAGCAGCTTGGACCGGGACAGGGGATCCGGGGAGCTGTTTTTT. Protein product: CASSLDRDRGSGELFF. The variable domain in full, with the rest retrieved from reference TRBV5-5 and TRBJ2-2, is DAGVTQSPTHLIKTRGQQVTLRCSPISGHKSVSWYQQVLGQGPQFIFQYYEKEERGRGNFPDRFSARQFPNYSSELNVNALLLGDSALYLCASSLDRDRGSGELFFGEGSRLTVL.

This clonotype came up a few times. This chain links TRBV28 with TRBJ2-7; D tentatively reads TRBD1 or TRBD2 (5 bases each). From germline, CDR1 is MDHEN and CDR2 SYDVKM. This CDR3 region has 13 residues. The ends were cut back, 2 bases at V and 5 bases at J, with 10 bases in the middle. The CDR3 is CASSLRRDDEQYF. The CDR3 DNA follows: TGTGCCAGCAGTTTACGCCGGGACGACGAGCAGTACTTC.

In this sample, this clonotype turned up many times. This chain connects TRBV7-2 to TRBJ2-7, with D possibly TRBD2 on 6 matching bases. V lost 3 bases, J lost 1 base, and 10 bases lay in between. From germline, CDR1 is SGHTA and CDR2 FQGNSA. This CDR3 region has 14 residues. The CDR3 region has the DNA TGTGCCAGCAGCTTCGGGACTGGATCCTACGAGCAGTACTTC. It translates to CASSFGTGSYEQYF.

This clonotype was counted ten times or more. The gene calls are TRBV11-2 and TRBJ2-3; D gene unclear. V lost 4 bases, J lost 4 bases, and 9 bases lay in between. This CDR3 is 13 amino acids long. CDR1 and CDR2 from the germline V gene are SGHAT and FQNNGV. CDR3 DNA sequence: TGTGCCAGCAGCTCCCCCGTGGCAGATACGCAGTATTTT. This encodes CASSSPVADTQYF.

This clonotype showed up many times. The chain employs TRBV2 and TRBJ2-5, with 9 nucleotides matching TRBD2. The CDR3 runs 16 residues. Germline-derived CDR1 and CDR2 are SNHLY and FYNNEI. V dropped 3 bases and J dropped 5; count of bases not matched to a gene: 10. The CDR3 region is CASSEGGSGSGETQYF. CDR3 in DNA: TGTGCCAGCAGTGAGGGTGGTAGCGGGAGCGGCGAGACCCAGTACTTC.

This clonotype was observed many times. The chain is built from TRBV7-9 and TRBJ1-1; 12 nucleotides line up with TRBD1. The CDR3 is 19 residues long. Germline CDR1 reads SEHNR; CDR2 reads FQNEAQ (reference sequence). V dropped 2 bases and J dropped 1; count of bases not matched to a gene: 11. CDR3 residues: CASSLPSGTGGAGNTEAFF. CDR3 sequence (DNA): TGTGCCAGCAGCTTACCTTCCGGGACAGGGGGCGCGGGGAACACTGAAGCTTTCTTT.

This clonotype was detected only a few times. The CDR3 region has the DNA TGTGCCAGCAGTACAGCGGGAGGGGTGTACGAGCAGTACTTC. Translated, it gives CASSTAGGVYEQYF. The chain joins TRBV6-6 to TRBJ2-7, with 10 bases fitting TRBD2. The length of the CDR3 is 14 residues. Trimming removed 5 bases from V and 4 bases from J; junction bases left unmatched: 5. CDR1 and CDR2 from the germline V gene are MNHNY and SVGAGI (reference sequence).

This clonotype was found many times. As DNA, the CDR3 is TGTGCCAGCAGCTTTATGGGGACCGAGCAGTACTTC. Amino acids: CASSFMGTEQYF. V usage is TRBV11-2 and J usage is TRBJ2-7; perhaps D is TRBD1 or TRBD2 (5 bases each). Trimming left V 3 bases short and J 6 bases short, with 9 bases between. The CDR3 is 12 residues long. From germline, CDR1 is SGHAT and CDR2 FQNNGV.

The V and J genes are TRBV30 and TRBJ1-2; D is uncertain. The CDR3 is 13 amino acids. Trimming cost V 0 bases and J 4 bases, with 9 bases left between them. Looked up from germline, CDR1 is GTSNPN and CDR2 is SVGIG (reference sequence). The CDR3 DNA follows: TGTGCCTGGAGTGTGGGAGGTTTCTATGGCTACACCTTC. Its protein product is CAWSVGGFYGYTF.